These 22 T cell receptor beta chains originate from one sample sequenced in a study of CXCR3-negative and CXCR3-positive naive CD8 T cells (dated by TCRdb to between 2018 and 2021). TCRdb lists the instrument as NextSeq 550. The Human TCR Profiling Kit (MiLaboratory) was used to prepare UMI-labeled 5' RACE TRB cDNA libraries. The reads went through TCRdb reprocessing, and each CDR3 protein sequence gets one entry with no DNA. This sample's clone table shows over 100,000 distinct CDR3 sequences. Together, the top ten hold approximately 0.51% of the sample. Sequenced sample: naive CXCR3- CD8+ T cells from blood. The cell subset or site label, as the study defines it: CD45RO-CCR7+CD27+CD95- naive CD8+ T cells lacking CXCR3 (TNR3-). All receptors come from a human donor in good health. Some clones in this sample may be carry-over from other donors' samples.

The CDR3 is CASNPSGSVYEQYF. V and J are TRBV7-2 and TRBJ2-7; TCRdb indicates TRBD2, and absent DNA this call remains unverified. The V gene's germline CDR1 is SGHTA and CDR2 FQGNSA. The CDR3 is 14 residues long.

The V gene is TRBV5-5, the J gene TRBJ2-5; without DNA, the TCRdb call of TRBD1 cannot be checked. In germline, CDR1 is SGHKS, CDR2 YYEKEE (reference sequence). The CDR3 is 13 amino acids. The CDR3 sequence: CASRPQGEETQYF.

V usage is TRBV7-6 and J usage is TRBJ2-2; TCRdb's assignment of TRBD2 cannot be checked, as there is no DNA. Looked up from germline, CDR1 is SGHVS and CDR2 is FNYEAQ. The CDR3 is 18 amino acids. The CDR3 region is CASSLFGLAGGSSGELFF.

The J gene is TRBJ1-5, the V gene TRBV4-1; TCRdb selects TRBD1, and the lack of DNA leaves this call unchecked. Germline V CDR1 and CDR2: MGHRA, YSYEKL. The CDR3 consists of 18 residues. The CDR3 is CASSQDIPELFSNQPQHF.

This rearrangement joins TRBV21-1 to TRBJ2-3; TCRdb names TRBD2, which stays unverified in the absence of DNA. TRBV21-1 is a documented pseudogene. The CDR3 extends over 12 amino acids. CDR3 residues: CASSGSGDTQYF.

The chain couples TRBV10-3 to TRBJ2-3. The CDR3 spans 14 residues. Germline-derived CDR1 and CDR2 are ENHRY and SYGVKD. CDR3 amino acids: CASSESVLTDTQYF.

The chain couples TRBV7-6 to TRBJ2-1; TCRdb reports TRBD2, a call that lacks DNA to check it against. Germline lookup yields CDR1 SGHVS and CDR2 FNYEAQ. This CDR3 has 15 amino acids. CDR3 region: CASSGSGFSYNEQFF. Filled out from reference TRBV7-6 and TRBJ2-1, the complete variable domain reads GAGVSQSPRYKVTKRGQDVALRCDPISGHVSLYWYRQALGQGPEFLTYFNYEAQQDKSGLPNDRFSAERPEGSISTLTIQRTEQRDSAMYRCASSGSGFSYNEQFFGPGTRLTVL.

The chain employs TRBV20-1 and TRBJ1-1. The CDR3 is 13 amino acids. CDR1 and CDR2 (germline): DFQATT, SNEGSKA (reference sequence). The chain's CDR3 is CSAPSRLNTEAFF.

This chain joins TRBV7-9 and TRBJ2-1. Germline V gene data show CDR1 as SEHNR and CDR2 as FQNEAQ (reference sequence). This CDR3 spans 16 amino acids. The CDR3 sequence: CASSLRGFPTYNEQFF.

This sequence joins TRBV7-9 and TRBJ2-3; the D gene TCRdb calls, TRBD2, cannot be checked with no DNA. The germline gives CDR1 SEHNR, CDR2 FQNEAQ (reference sequence). The CDR3 runs 17 residues. The CDR3: CASSSMGASPLTDTQYF. The variable domain in full, with the rest retrieved from reference TRBV7-9 and TRBJ2-3, is DTGVSQNPRHKITKRGQNVTFRCDPISEHNRLYWYRQTLGQGPEFLTYFQNEAQLEKSRLLSDRFSAERPKGSFSTLEIQRTEQGDSAMYLCASSSMGASPLTDTQYFGPGTRLTVL.

This chain uses TRBV29-1 with TRBJ2-1. CDR1 and CDR2 (germline): SQVTM, ANQGSEA. The length of the CDR3 is 12 residues. This CDR3 reads CSVYTAYNEQFF.

The CDR3 sequence is CASSSLTGGTDTQYF. The chain uses TRBV7-9 and TRBJ2-3; the D gene TCRdb calls, TRBD1, cannot be checked with no DNA. The CDR3 runs to 15 residues. Germline loops: CDR1 SEHNR, CDR2 FQNEAQ (reference sequence).

CDR3 protein: CSVEPVRDSGANVLTF. This chain links TRBV29-1 with TRBJ2-6; TCRdb picks TRBD2, but there is no DNA to check that call. CDR1 and CDR2 (germline): SQVTM, ANQGSEA. CDR3 size: 16 residues.

This sequence joins TRBV2 and TRBJ2-3; the D call of TRBD2 rests on TCRdb alone, since no DNA is present to check it. In germline, CDR1 is SNHLY, CDR2 FYNNEI. CDR3 length: 17 residues. CDR3 sequence reads: CASSEIRGLARADTQYF.

The chain joins TRBV28 to TRBJ2-5; TCRdb selects TRBD2, and the lack of DNA leaves this call unchecked. The V gene's germline CDR1 is MDHEN and CDR2 SYDVKM. CDR3 length: 14 residues. CDR3: CASSLSAGRETQYF.

The rearrangement joins TRBV15 to TRBJ1-5. Germline assignment: CDR1 LNHNV and CDR2 YYDKDF (reference sequence). The CDR3 has 16 amino acids. CDR3 amino acids: CATSFGDAYSNQPQHF.

V and J are TRBV12-3 or TRBV12-4 and TRBJ2-1; the D call of TRBD2 rests on TCRdb alone, since no DNA is present to check it. This CDR3 comprises 13 residues. CDR3 sequence: CASKETRSSEQFF.

J is TRBJ1-3 and V is TRBV13. The CDR3 loop spans 18 amino acids. Germline loops: CDR1 PRHDT, CDR2 FYEKMQ (reference sequence). Here the CDR3 reads CASSLGLGRQSSGNTIYF.

The rearrangement joins TRBV29-1 to TRBJ2-5; the D gene TCRdb calls, TRBD1, cannot be checked with no DNA. The CDR3 sequence is 13 residues long. Germline values: CDR1 SQVTM, CDR2 ANQGSEA. CDR3: CSVEAGGIETQYF.

The chain has TRBV15 and TRBJ1-1; TCRdb reports TRBD1, a call that lacks DNA to check it against. This CDR3 has 12 amino acids. Germline V lookup: CDR1 LNHNV, CDR2 YYDKDF (reference sequence). This chain's CDR3 is CATSTGSTEAFF.

This chain uses TRBV29-1 with TRBJ2-7; TCRdb returns TRBD1, unconfirmable since there is no DNA. The CDR3 totals 14 residues. CDR1 is SQVTM and CDR2 is ANQGSEA in the germline V gene. The CDR3 region is CSVEDAQGSIEQYF.

V usage is TRBV27 and J usage is TRBJ2-3. Germline assignment: CDR1 MNHEY and CDR2 SMNVEV (reference sequence). The CDR3 totals 15 residues. CDR3 residues: CASSLKRLRTDTQYF.